This T cell receptor beta chain was recovered during a study of T cell repertoires in cytomegalovirus infection. Across the whole study: CMV epitopes, recently identified HLA-C-restricted and well-studied HLA-B-restricted, were used.

Study-level points and caveats: CMV-specific HLA-C-restricted TCR beta clonotypes dominated the ex vivo response.

Per the germline V gene, CDR1 is MGHDK and CDR2 is SYGVNS. The CDR3 covers 14 residues. The V segment lost 3 bases and the J segment 5 bases; nucleotides outside the gene matches: 2. MiXCR, run by TCRdb on the reads, gives a single entry per CDR3 protein. The table records fewer than 130,000 distinct CDR3 sequences, 35% to 50% of them present only once. On this clonotype: Its specificity is unknown.

V and J are TRBV25-1 and TRBJ1-4; 8 nucleotides match TRBD1. The sequencing used CD8+ T cells from cultured PBMCs, collected from culture after CMV antigen stimulation. This sequence was found in a human donor in good health (CMV status not recorded). Some clones in this sample may be carry-over from other donors' samples. The CDR3 coding sequence is TGTGCCAGCAGTGAGGACAGGGAGAATGAAAAACTGTTTTTT. This sequence encodes CASSEDRENEKLFF. Supplemented by reference TRBV25-1 and TRBJ1-4, the full variable domain reads EADIYQTPRYLVIGTGKKITLECSQTMGHDKMYWYQQDPGMELHLIHYSYGVNSTEKGDLSSESTVSRIRTEHFPLTLESARPSHTSQYLCASSEDRENEKLFFGSGTQLSVL.